This TCR beta chain comes out of a study of long-term antiretroviral therapy in people with HIV. Study findings and constraints: Repertoires in HIV (unlike those of controls) had narrower CDR3 length ranges. Repertoire dominance by clones expanded before ART was seen at all time points.

Notes on this clone: Its antigen is as yet unknown.

The V and J ends lost 6 bases and 1 base, in that order; junction bases with no gene match: 21. Germline-derived CDR1 and CDR2 are MDHEN and SYDVKM. This CDR3 comprises 20 residues. Sequencing used immunoSEQ v3.0 at survey level. Each sample had sequencing targeting about 35,000-50,000 T-cell genomes. Sequenced by immunoSEQ multiplex PCR; TCRdb stores in-frame clones only, minus some. Of about 38,000 clones detected, 75% to 90% appear once; the ten largest clones hold about 5%. The material was unsorted PBMCs, obtained 1.5 years after starting antiretroviral therapy. This receptor was obtained from a man younger than 35 with HIV. V and J are TRBV28 and TRBJ2-1; 7 bases match TRBD2. CDR3: CASSPSLGGSTEESYNEQFF. The CDR3 DNA sequence: TGTGCCAGCAGCCCTTCCTTGGGCGGGAGTACCGAAGAGTCCTACAATGAGCAGTTCTTC.